Listed below are T cell receptor beta chains from one sample, sequenced in a study of blood T cell repertoires in COVID-19. Some clones are missing from TCRdb's copy, which holds only in-frame ones; the method was immunoSEQ multiplex PCR. The sample has around 130,000 clones, 90% seen once. The sample was peripheral blood. The receptors shown here come from a woman older than 75 with acute or convalescent COVID-19. Both conserved end residues are part of each CDR3. The order of the fields is J gene, V gene, clone size, CDR3 length, D gene, CDR3 DNA, CDR3 protein. A D gene is named only where the DNA matches it firmly. Clone size is not always given. Where it is, it says once, few, many or a class for expanded clones.

j_call: TRBJ1-5
v_call: TRBV7-3
clone_size: -
cdr3_length: 15
d_call: TRBD1
cdr3_nt: TGTGCCAGCAGCTCGGGACAGGGAGGTGATCAGCCCCAGCATTTT
cdr3_aa: CASSSGQGGDQPQHF

j_call: TRBJ2-5
v_call: TRBV5-1
clone_size: -
cdr3_length: 14
d_call: -
cdr3_nt: TGCGCCAGCAGCTTGGGGTTAGCTCCAGAGACCCAGTACTTC
cdr3_aa: CASSLGLAPETQYF

j_call: TRBJ1-3
v_call: TRBV7-2
clone_size: few
cdr3_length: 14
d_call: -
cdr3_nt: TGTGCCAGCAGCGGAGTAGGATCTGGAAACACCATATATTTT
cdr3_aa: CASSGVGSGNTIYF

j_call: TRBJ2-6
v_call: TRBV19
clone_size: -
cdr3_length: 15
d_call: TRBD1
cdr3_nt: TGTGCCAGTAGTACCAGGGGGCGTGGGGCCAACGTCCTGACTTTC
cdr3_aa: CASSTRGRGANVLTF

j_call: TRBJ1-2
v_call: TRBV18
clone_size: -
cdr3_length: 17
d_call: TRBD1
cdr3_nt: TGTGCCAGCTCACCGGAAACCCAGGGGGCTGGATCCTATGGCTACACCTTC
cdr3_aa: CASSPETQGAGSYGYTF

j_call: TRBJ2-7
v_call: TRBV2
clone_size: once
cdr3_length: 14
d_call: TRBD2
cdr3_nt: TGTGCCAGCAGCTATTGGGGGGGTACGGACGAGCAGTACTTC
cdr3_aa: CASSYWGGTDEQYF

j_call: TRBJ2-3
v_call: TRBV5-1
clone_size: -
cdr3_length: 15
d_call: TRBD2
cdr3_nt: TGCGCCAGCAGCTTTCTTGCGGGGGGGCAAGATACGCAGTATTTT
cdr3_aa: CASSFLAGGQDTQYF

j_call: TRBJ1-1
v_call: TRBV30
clone_size: -
cdr3_length: 14
d_call: -
cdr3_nt: TGTGCCTGGATCTCCGGATGGGACACCACTGAAGCTTTCTTT
cdr3_aa: CAWISGWDTTEAFF

j_call: TRBJ2-6
v_call: TRBV30
clone_size: -
cdr3_length: 14
d_call: -
cdr3_nt: TGTGCCTGGGGCGGTTACTCTGGGGCCAACGTCCTGACTTTC
cdr3_aa: CAWGGYSGANVLTF

j_call: TRBJ1-1
v_call: TRBV5-1
clone_size: -
cdr3_length: 18
d_call: TRBD1
cdr3_nt: TGCGCCAGCAGCTCTAAACCAGGACAGGGAGGACGAAACACTGAAGCTTTCTTT
cdr3_aa: CASSSKPGQGGRNTEAFF

j_call: TRBJ1-1
v_call: TRBV2
clone_size: once
cdr3_length: 13
d_call: -
cdr3_nt: TGTGCCAGCAGTGGGGAGATGAACACTGAAGCTTTCTTT
cdr3_aa: CASSGEMNTEAFF

j_call: TRBJ2-3
v_call: TRBV5-6
clone_size: -
cdr3_length: 17
d_call: TRBD2
cdr3_nt: TGTGCCAGCAGCTCCCCACCCGGGGGGGGCAGCACAGATACGCAGTATTTT
cdr3_aa: CASSSPPGGGSTDTQYF

j_call: TRBJ1-1
v_call: TRBV30
clone_size: -
cdr3_length: 11
d_call: -
cdr3_nt: TGTGCCTGGAGACAGGACACTGAAGCTTTCTTT
cdr3_aa: CAWRQDTEAFF

j_call: TRBJ2-1
v_call: TRBV7-6
clone_size: -
cdr3_length: 18
d_call: -
cdr3_nt: TGTGCCAGCAGCTCTTACAGCCCCCCAACGGGGGTCTACAATGAGCAGTTCTTC
cdr3_aa: CASSSYSPPTGVYNEQFF

j_call: TRBJ2-2
v_call: TRBV3-1/TRBV3-2
clone_size: medium-sized
cdr3_length: 13
d_call: -
cdr3_nt: TGTGCCAGCAGCCTTACGAACACCGGGGAGCTGTTTTTT
cdr3_aa: CASSLTNTGELFF

j_call: TRBJ2-6
v_call: TRBV3-1/TRBV3-2
clone_size: -
cdr3_length: 15
d_call: -
cdr3_nt: TGTGCCAGCAGCCTCAGGGGTTCTGGGGCCAACGTCCTGACTTTC
cdr3_aa: CASSLRGSGANVLTF

j_call: TRBJ1-3
v_call: TRBV5-1
clone_size: few
cdr3_length: 15
d_call: -
cdr3_nt: TGCGCCAGCAGCTTCCCCGGGGTTTCAGGAAACACCATATATTTT
cdr3_aa: CASSFPGVSGNTIYF

j_call: TRBJ2-1
v_call: TRBV18
clone_size: once
cdr3_length: 19
d_call: TRBD2
cdr3_nt: TGTGCCAGCTCACCCCCCGGGACTAGCGGGGGAGCAAACTACAATGAGCAGTTCTTC
cdr3_aa: CASSPPGTSGGANYNEQFF

j_call: TRBJ1-1
v_call: TRBV9
clone_size: -
cdr3_length: 17
d_call: TRBD1
cdr3_nt: TGTGCCAGCAATTCCGGGACAGGGGGCCGGGGAACCACTGAAGCTTTCTTT
cdr3_aa: CASNSGTGGRGTTEAFF

j_call: TRBJ1-2
v_call: TRBV5-1
clone_size: once
cdr3_length: 14
d_call: -
cdr3_nt: TGCGCCAGCAGCCCGGGGGGGGTCGGCTATGGCTACACCTTC
cdr3_aa: CASSPGGVGYGYTF